This entry concerns a single TCR beta chain. No DNA is given; TCRdb re-called the 5' RACE reads and lists each CDR3 protein once. The sample totals 110,000 to 150,000 distinct CDR3 sequences. These data belong to a study of monozygotic twins with inflammatory bowel disease. No sorting of T cells preceded isolation of total RNA from whole blood. Sequencing was done on a sample of blood. This receptor was obtained from a human donor with ulcerative colitis or Crohn's disease, or a healthy co-twin of an affected twin (not recorded which).

CDR3 region: CATSDRQNTEAFF. The chain couples TRBV24-1 to TRBJ1-1. CDR1 is KGHDR, CDR2 SFDVKD, per germline. This CDR3 is built from 13 residues.